The 30 T cell receptor beta chains below come from one sample, sequenced in a study of T-cell reconstitution after alpha-beta-depleted transplantation in children. Unique molecular identifiers were incorporated into the prepared TCRbeta library. Via MiXCR, TCRdb re-called the PCR reads, giving one row per CDR3 protein. The table has 70,000 to 95,000 distinct CDR3 sequences, around 15% seen once. This specimen was PBMCs, mostly from graft donor cells, taken 180 days after TCRalphabeta/CD19-depleted stem cell transplant. The receptors originated from a male patient aged 2 to 9 who had a stem cell transplant for acute lymphoblastic leukemia, so the T cells may come from the graft donor.

This clonotype was seen ten or more times. This chain uses TRBV4-3 with TRBJ2-2; no firm D call. Looked up from germline, CDR1 is LGHNA and CDR2 is YSLEER. The CDR3 runs 14 residues. Trimming took off 4 bases at V and 6 bases at J, with 12 bases between the two ends. CDR3: CASSRTTLAGELFF. The CDR3 nucleotides are TGCGCCAGCAGCCGTACCACTCTGGCCGGGGAGCTGTTTTTT.

This clonotype showed up many times. This chain links TRBV6-6 with TRBJ2-2; 8 positions agree with TRBD1. This CDR3 is 15 amino acids long. Germline loops: CDR1 MNHNY, CDR2 SVGAGI (reference sequence). V dropped 6 bases and J dropped 1; count of bases not matched to a gene: 4. The CDR3: CASSQQGGNTGELFF. The CDR3 nucleotides are TGTGCCAGCAGCCAACAGGGGGGGAACACCGGGGAGCTGTTTTTT.

The chain joins TRBV12-3 or TRBV12-4 to TRBJ1-1; possible D gene TRBD1, 5 bases. V was pared by 3 bases and J by 4 bases, with 9 bases between. The CDR3 extends over 13 amino acids. CDR3 protein: CASSFAGGTEAFF. CDR3 DNA sequence: TGTGCCAGCAGTTTTGCCGGGGGCACTGAAGCTTTCTTT.

This clonotype turned up a few times. The rearrangement joins TRBV5-1 to TRBJ2-6, with D possibly matching TRBD2 (5 bases). The CDR3 extends over 16 amino acids. V shed 5 bases and J shed 0 bases, with 12 bases lying between them. Germline V gene data show CDR1 as SGHRS and CDR2 as YFSETQ. CDR3: CASSYGVRSGANVLTF. CDR3 sequence (DNA): TGCGCCAGCAGTTACGGGGTCCGCTCTGGGGCCAACGTCCTGACTTTC.

This clonotype was counted between two and nine times. The CDR3 region has the DNA TGCGCCAGCAGCTTGGGAGGGATCGAGCAGTACTTC. Protein product: CASSLGGIEQYF. V usage is TRBV5-1 and J usage is TRBJ2-7, with a tentative D call TRBD2 (5 bases). This CDR3 has 12 residues. Germline loops: CDR1 SGHRS, CDR2 YFSETQ. V lost 0 bases, J lost 6 bases, and 7 bases lay in between.

This clonotype occurred many times. This chain connects TRBV7-9 to TRBJ1-2; TRBD1 matches 8 bases. Germline CDR1 SEHNR, CDR2 FQNEAQ (reference sequence). The ends lost 4 bases at V and 7 bases at J; junction bases unmatched: 8. The CDR3 sequence is 14 residues long. In nucleotides, the CDR3 is TGTGCCAGCAGCTCGAGGACAGGGTTTGGTGGCTACACCTTC. Protein sequence: CASSSRTGFGGYTF.

V is TRBV5-1 and J is TRBJ2-7; perhaps TRBD1 as D (6 bases). Germline CDR1 SGHRS, CDR2 YFSETQ. V was pared by 4 bases and J by 2 bases, with 16 bases between. The CDR3 extends over 15 amino acids. The CDR3 reads CASSPERGFAYEQYF. CDR3 nucleotide sequence: TGCGCCAGCAGCCCGGAGAGGGGGTTTGCCTACGAGCAGTACTTC.

The chain links TRBV4-3 to TRBJ1-6; TRBD1 might be the D (6 bases). The germline V and J ends were trimmed by 3 bases and 10 bases, with 22 bases remaining between them. Germline assignment: CDR1 LGHNA and CDR2 YSLEER. CDR3 length: 17 amino acids. CDR3 protein: CASSQDASGQRGSPLHF. CDR3 bases: TGCGCCAGCAGCCAGGACGCCTCAGGACAGAGAGGCTCACCCCTCCACTTT.

This clonotype showed up many times. The rearrangement joins TRBV20-1 to TRBJ2-1; D is undetermined. The germline gives CDR1 DFQATT, CDR2 SNEGSKA (reference sequence). This CDR3 region has 14 residues. Trimming stripped 5 bases from V and 1 base from J, with 12 bases between. Here the CDR3 reads CSALDGRSYNEQFF. The CDR3 DNA sequence: TGCAGTGCTCTTGACGGACGGTCCTACAATGAGCAGTTCTTC.

The chain carries TRBV15 and TRBJ2-3; weak D call: TRBD1 (6 bases). This CDR3 contains 16 residues. CDR1 is LNHNV and CDR2 is YYDKDF in the germline V gene (reference sequence). V lost 3 bases and J lost 4, with 17 bases in between. CDR3 sequence (DNA): TGTGCCACCAGCAGGGACAAATTCAACAGGGCAGATACGCAGTATTTT. Encoded protein: CATSRDKFNRADTQYF.

V gene TRBV20-1 combines with J gene TRBJ1-5; 9 bases are a match to TRBD1. Losses at the gene ends were 2 bases for V and 7 bases for J; bases not matched to a gene: 6. Germline CDR1 DFQATT, CDR2 SNEGSKA (reference sequence). This CDR3 has 14 residues. CDR3 in amino acids: CSARTGGAGQPQHF. The CDR3 DNA reads as TGCAGTGCTAGAACAGGGGGCGCAGGACAGCCCCAGCATTTT.

J is TRBJ2-1 and V is TRBV6-1; 10 bases are shared with TRBD2. The V segment lost 7 bases and the J segment 7 bases; nucleotides outside the gene matches: 10. The germline V gene encodes CDR1 MNHNS and CDR2 SASEGT. This CDR3 has 15 residues. CDR3 nucleotide sequence: TGTGCCAGCACCTCTCCGGCTAGCGGGGGAAATGAGCAGTTCTTC. Protein: CASTSPASGGNEQFF.

The table lists this clonotype with a few counts. The chain is built from TRBV5-1 and TRBJ2-5; TRBD2 matches 7 bases. The ends lost 0 bases at V and 1 base at J; junction bases unmatched: 3. This CDR3 is built from 15 residues. From germline, CDR1 is SGHRS and CDR2 YFSETQ. The CDR3 loop is CASSLAGTTQETQYF. As DNA, the CDR3 is TGCGCCAGCAGCTTGGCCGGGACTACCCAAGAGACCCAGTACTTC.

This clonotype was picked up a small number of times. The V and J genes are TRBV5-8 and TRBJ2-7; TRBD1 or TRBD2 may be the D gene (5 bases each). The CDR3 length is 14 residues. Looked up from germline, CDR1 is SGHTS and CDR2 is YDEGEE. V dropped 0 bases and J dropped 3 bases, with 10 bases sitting between them. The CDR3, as DNA: TGTGCCAGCAGCTTGGGGGACCGCTACTACGAGCAGTACTTC. Translation: CASSLGDRYYEQYF.

The V call is TRBV20-1, the J call TRBJ2-3; 13 nucleotides agree with TRBD2. Germline assignment: CDR1 DFQATT and CDR2 SNEGSKA (reference sequence). The V gene end was trimmed by 5 bases and the J gene end by 2 bases; junction bases not matched to a gene: 13. The CDR3 extends over 18 amino acids. CDR3 sequence (DNA): TGCAGTGCTCTCCGAGCGGGGACTAGCGGGGTGAACACAGATACGCAGTATTTT. This sequence encodes CSALRAGTSGVNTDTQYF.

V is TRBV4-3 and J is TRBJ2-4; tentatively, D is TRBD2 (5 bases). The CDR3 runs to 14 residues. In germline, CDR1 is LGHNA, CDR2 YSLEER. Trimming stripped 0 bases from V and 6 bases from J, with 9 bases between. The CDR3 sequence: CASSQDVAGNIQYF. The CDR3 region has the DNA TGCGCCAGCAGCCAAGACGTTGCGGGAAACATTCAGTACTTC.

The V gene is TRBV10-2, the J gene TRBJ2-7, with no clear D. The germline V gene encodes CDR1 WSHSY and CDR2 SAAADI. The CDR3 contains 14 residues. Trimming pared 6 bases from V and 2 bases from J, leaving 14 bases between. The CDR3: CASRPGHPTYEQYF. CDR3 coding DNA: TGCGCCAGCAGGCCAGGTCATCCTACCTACGAGCAGTACTTC.

A few counts support this clonotype. The chain links TRBV12-3 or TRBV12-4 to TRBJ1-6; no clear D gene. The CDR3 totals 11 residues. V was shortened by 3 bases and J by 6 bases, with 0 bases between the two germline ends. The DNA of the CDR3 is TGTGCCAGCAGTTTTAATTCACCCCTCCACTTT. This sequence encodes CASSFNSPLHF.

The J gene is TRBJ2-3, the V gene TRBV11-2; D uncertain. The V end was cut by 3 bases, the J end by 5 bases, with 12 bases between. In germline, CDR1 is SGHAT, CDR2 FQNNGV. There are 14 residues in the CDR3. The CDR3 spells CASSLMPAKDTQYF. CDR3 nucleotides: TGTGCCAGCAGCTTGATGCCAGCCAAAGATACGCAGTATTTT. Together with reference TRBV11-2 and TRBJ2-3, the CDR3 gives the full variable domain: EAGVAQSPRYKIIEKRQSVAFWCNPISGHATLYWYQQILGQGPKLLIQFQNNGVVDDSQLPKDRFSAERLKGVDSTLKIQPAKLEDSAVYLCASSLMPAKDTQYFGPGTRLTVL.

The V gene is TRBV6-2 or TRBV6-3, the J gene TRBJ2-3; TRBD2 aligns across 10 bases. The CDR3 loop spans 16 amino acids. Germline V gene sequence: CDR1 MNHEY, CDR2 SVGEGT. V dropped 0 bases and J dropped 4; count of bases not matched to a gene: 4. The CDR3 is CASSYSKAGGADTQYF. The CDR3 DNA reads as TGTGCCAGCAGTTACTCGAAAGCGGGGGGGGCAGATACGCAGTATTTT.

CDR3 sequence reads: CASSLGQTYNEQFF. The CDR3, as DNA: TGTGCCAGCAGCCTAGGACAGACCTACAATGAGCAGTTCTTC. The V and J genes are TRBV5-8 and TRBJ2-1; possible D gene TRBD1, 6 bases. V shed 4 bases and J shed 2 bases, with 10 bases lying between them. The V gene's germline CDR1 is SGHTS and CDR2 YDEGEE. This CDR3 region has 14 residues. Filled out from reference TRBV5-8 and TRBJ2-1, the complete variable domain reads EAGVTQSPTHLIKTRGQQATLRCSPISGHTSVYWYQQALGLGLQFLLWYDEGEERNRGNFPPRFSGRQFPNYSSELNVNALELEDSALYLCASSLGQTYNEQFFGPGTRLTVL.

The chain is built from TRBV10-3 and TRBJ1-5; maybe TRBD1 (6 bases). Trimming pared 3 bases from V and 5 bases from J, leaving 23 bases between. The CDR3 extends over 18 amino acids. Germline CDR1 is ENHRY and CDR2 is SYGVKD. DNA of the CDR3: TGTGCCATCAGTGACCTCAGGGGACCACACCAGACCGATCAGCCCCAGCATTTT. Its translation is CAISDLRGPHQTDQPQHF.

There are many counts of this clonotype. The chain recombines TRBV29-1 with TRBJ1-2; TRBD1 matches 9 bases. Trimming at V came to 7 bases and at J to 8 bases, leaving 8 bases not matched to a gene. The CDR3 runs to 12 residues. Germline V gene lookup returns CDR1 SQVTM and CDR2 ANQGSEA. In DNA form, the CDR3 reads TGCAGCGCCGTACAGGGGGCGGGCGGCTACACCTTC. Its protein is CSAVQGAGGYTF.

A note on this clonotype: A junction end diverges from the germline sequence, so it may reflect a read error. The rearrangement links TRBV7-9 to TRBJ1-1; the D gene is possibly TRBD1 (6 bases). From germline, CDR1 is SEHNR and CDR2 FQNEAQ (reference sequence). CDR3 length: 16 residues. The CDR3 DNA follows: TGTGCCAGCAGCTTACATGGGGGCGAATTCGACACTGAAGCCTTCTTT. Protein product: CASSLHGGEFDTEAFF.

This chain joins TRBV7-9 and TRBJ1-1; the D is unclear. V lost 2 bases and J 5 bases, leaving 12 bases between the germline ends. Per the germline V gene, CDR1 is SEHNR and CDR2 is FQNEAQ (reference sequence). The CDR3 has 14 amino acids. CDR3: CASSLSGGTTEAFF. The CDR3 region has the DNA TGTGCCAGCAGCTTATCGGGTGGAACGACTGAAGCTTTCTTT.

There are a few counts of this clonotype. The rearrangement joins TRBV7-9 to TRBJ2-1; 7 bases line up with TRBD1. V shed 6 bases and J 5 bases; nucleotides not matched to a gene: 4. The germline gives CDR1 SEHNR, CDR2 FQNEAQ (reference sequence). This CDR3 is built from 13 residues. The CDR3 DNA is TGTGCCAGCAGTCGCCAGGGGGACAATGAGCAGTTCTTC. This translates into CASSRQGDNEQFF.

This clonotype has more than one count but fewer than ten. J is TRBJ1-2 and V is TRBV5-1; TRBD1 matches 8 bases. Germline V gene data show CDR1 as SGHRS and CDR2 as YFSETQ. The CDR3 runs to 20 residues. Trimming took 1 base from V and 6 from J; bases not matched to a gene: 23. CDR3 bases: TGCGCCAGCAGCTTGAGCGGGACAGGACTAAACCACGTGCTAGTGGATGGCTACACCTTC. It codes for CASSLSGTGLNHVLVDGYTF.

Only a few counts were recorded for this clonotype. Compared with germline, one end of the junction differs, possibly owing to a read error. The V call is TRBV9, the J call TRBJ1-1, with D perhaps TRBD1 (6 bases). CDR3 length equals 12 residues. Germline loops: CDR1 SGDLS, CDR2 YYNGEE. The CDR3 protein is CASSVGGKGVRF. The CDR3, as DNA: TGTGCCAGCAGCGTAGGGGGGAAGGGGGTGCGATTT. Full variable domain (missing parts from reference TRBV9 and TRBJ1-1): DSGVTQTPKHLITATGQRVTLRCSPRSGDLSVYWYQQSLDQGLQFLIQYYNGEERAKGNILERFSAQQFPDLHSELNLSSLELGDSALYFCASSVGGKGVRFGQGTRLTVV.

This chain's CDR3 is CASSKSYRGMLAGASNTGELFF. CDR3 in DNA: TGTGCCAGCAGTAAAAGCTACAGGGGTATGCTAGCGGGGGCCTCGAACACCGGGGAGCTGTTTTTT. The chain is built from TRBV2 and TRBJ2-2; 10 bases agree with TRBD2. CDR1 and CDR2 (germline): SNHLY, FYNNEI. This CDR3 is 22 amino acids long. J was trimmed by 0 bases and V by 5 bases; bases with no gene match: 21.

This clonotype occurred a few times. The V call is TRBV7-2, the J call TRBJ1-1; D ambiguous. This CDR3 comprises 13 residues. Germline V gene sequence: CDR1 SGHTA, CDR2 FQGNSA. V was clipped by 5 bases and J by 9 bases, with 16 bases between them. CDR3 in amino acids: CASSLFEGGKAFF. The CDR3 coding sequence is TGTGCCAGCAGCCTATTCGAGGGAGGAAAAGCTTTCTTT.